The 32 T cell receptor beta chains presented below share a single source sample, sequenced in a study of blood T cell repertoires in COVID-19 (dated by TCRdb to about 2020). The library relied on the immunoSEQ multiplex PCR assay. Imported from immuneACCESS, the table was reduced by TCRdb to in-frame sequences with V and J called. These copies leave out some clones; in studies compared against another copy, an unresolved V gene accounts for under half, and the cause of the remainder is not known. The sample table contains roughly 34,000 clones; only one count was recorded for 65% to 90% of them. The top ten clonotypes cover 8% to 10% of the sample. Sample: peripheral blood. All receptors derive from a man older than 75 with active COVID-19.

DNA of the CDR3: TGTGCCAGCAGCCTAATACCGGGAGGCACAGATACGCAGTATTTT. Translated: CASSLIPGGTDTQYF. V is TRBV4-2 and J is TRBJ2-3; maybe TRBD2 (6 bases). The CDR3 is 15 amino acids. Germline CDR1 is LGHNA and CDR2 is YNFKEQ. V lost 4 bases, J lost 1 base, and 12 bases lay in between.

The rearrangement uses TRBV7-9 and TRBJ1-1; the D is unclear. The V gene lost 3 bases and the J gene lost 0 bases, with 8 bases spanning the gap. Germline CDR1 is SEHNR and CDR2 is FQNEAQ (reference sequence). The CDR3 has 14 amino acids. The CDR3 nucleotides read TGTGCCAGCAGCTTTCTAGGATTGAACACTGAAGCTTTCTTT. It yields the protein CASSFLGLNTEAFF.

The CDR3 DNA is TGTGCCAGCAGCCCGGGTAGGGGGCGATCCACAGATACGCAGTATTTT. It codes for CASSPGRGRSTDTQYF. This chain uses TRBV7-2 with TRBJ2-3, with TRBD1 matching over 7 bases. This CDR3 has 16 residues. V was pared by 5 bases and J by 2 bases, with 10 bases of the junction left unmatched. Germline values: CDR1 SGHTA, CDR2 FQGNSA.

This sequence joins TRBV18 and TRBJ2-5, with 11 bases fitting TRBD2. CDR3 size: 12 residues. Trimming at V came to 8 bases and at J to 4 bases, leaving 0 bases not matched to a gene. Germline V CDR1 and CDR2: KGHSH, LQKENI. CDR3 amino acids: CASGTSGETQYF. CDR3 bases: TGTGCCAGCGGGACTAGCGGAGAGACCCAGTACTTC.

This sequence joins TRBV20-1 and TRBJ2-5; TRBD2 might be the D (5 bases). This CDR3 is built from 16 residues. Germline CDR1 is DFQATT and CDR2 is SNEGSKA (reference sequence). Trimming removed 3 bases at V and 5 bases at J, with 22 bases between. For the CDR3, the DNA is TGCAGTGCTAGTTCCCATAGCGTACGAGGATGGGAGACCCAGTACTTC. Amino acids: CSASSHSVRGWETQYF.

This chain joins TRBV28 and TRBJ1-1; the match to TRBD1 covers 7 bases. The junction had 11 bases not matched to a gene; V was cut back by 7 bases and J by 6 bases. The germline gives CDR1 MDHEN, CDR2 SYDVKM. The CDR3 is made up of 14 amino acids. The CDR3 DNA sequence: TGTGCCAGCACCCAACTGTGGAGGGGGCCTGAAGCTTTCTTT. It yields the protein CASTQLWRGPEAFF. The whole variable domain, filled in from reference TRBV28 and TRBJ1-1, reads DVKVTQSSRYLVKRTGEKVFLECVQDMDHENMFWYRQDPGLGLRLIYFSYDVKMKEKGDIPEGYSVSREKKERFSLILESASTNQTSMYLCASTQLWRGPEAFFGQGTRLTVV.

The chain employs TRBV10-3 and TRBJ2-1, with 14 bases aligning to TRBD2. V gave up 10 bases and J gave up 10 bases; unmatched junction bases: 12. CDR1 and CDR2 (germline): ENHRY, SYGVKD. This CDR3 is 15 amino acids long. In nucleotides, the CDR3 is TGTGCCACAGGCGAGGGACTAGCGGGGGTTCAGGAGCAGTTCTTC. It is translated as CATGEGLAGVQEQFF.

This sequence joins TRBV18 and TRBJ1-1; 7 bases are shared with TRBD1. The CDR3 is 14 residues long. V was pared by 5 bases and J by 6 bases, with 9 bases of the junction left unmatched. Germline CDR1 KGHSH, CDR2 LQKENI. Here the CDR3 DNA reads TGTGCCAGCTCAAGAACAGGGGAACGCGCTGAAGCTTTCTTT. Its translation is CASSRTGERAEAFF.

This clone was counted only a few times. This rearrangement joins TRBV7-9 to TRBJ1-6; possibly TRBD1 for D (6 bases). V was cut by 8 bases and J by 13 bases, with 15 bases left in between. The CDR3 contains 12 residues. CDR1 and CDR2 from the germline V gene are SEHNR and FQNEAQ (reference sequence). This CDR3 reads CASEQGMEPLHF. The CDR3 region has the DNA TGTGCCAGCGAACAGGGTATGGAGCCCCTCCACTTT.

This rearrangement joins TRBV5-8 to TRBJ1-6; D is perhaps TRBD1 (6 bases). The CDR3 loop spans 15 amino acids. Germline assignment: CDR1 SGHTS and CDR2 YDEGEE. Trimming shortened V by 0 bases and J by 5 bases, and 9 bases separated the two germline ends. The CDR3 sequence: CASSLGGPHNSPLHF. The DNA for the CDR3 is TGTGCCAGCAGCTTGGGGGGGCCCCATAATTCACCCCTCCACTTT.

The sample holds one count of this clone. The rearrangement joins TRBV4-1 to TRBJ1-4, with D possibly matching TRBD1 (6 bases). V was pared by 4 bases and J by 6 bases, with 21 bases between. This CDR3 contains 17 residues. CDR1 is MGHRA, CDR2 YSYEKL, per germline. The chain's CDR3 is CASSRLAGNRADEKLFF. CDR3 sequence (DNA): TGCGCCAGCAGCCGCTTAGCCGGAAACAGGGCAGATGAAAAACTGTTTTTT.

This clone is medium-sized within its sample. The chain couples TRBV12-3 or TRBV12-4 to TRBJ1-1; 7 bases map to TRBD1. The CDR3 consists of 13 residues. V shed 6 bases and J 10 bases; nucleotides not matched to a gene: 11. The CDR3, as DNA: TGTGCCAGCAGCCCCCTGACAGGGCTGGCAGCTTTCTTT. Translated: CASSPLTGLAAFF.

The chain links TRBV18 to TRBJ1-4, with 7 bases aligning to TRBD1. Germline V gene data show CDR1 as KGHSH and CDR2 as LQKENI. Germline trimming cut 3 bases from V and 8 bases from J; bases unmatched to any gene: 3. The length of the CDR3 is 13 residues. The CDR3 is CASSPVDREKLFF. CDR3 nucleotides: TGTGCCAGCTCACCGGTGGACAGGGAAAAACTGTTTTTT.

The V and J genes are TRBV7-2 and TRBJ1-6; D not certain. The length of the CDR3 is 16 residues. Germline V CDR1 and CDR2: SGHTA, FQGNSA. V was trimmed by 2 bases and J by 5 bases, leaving 13 bases between them. Written as DNA, the CDR3 is TGTGCCAGCAGCTTATCGGGGTATCTGGATAATTCACCCCTCCACTTT. Translated: CASSLSGYLDNSPLHF.

In this sample, this clone turned up once. The V call is TRBV5-4, the J call TRBJ2-1; D perhaps matches TRBD2 (7 bases). The V and J ends lost 2 bases and 7 bases respectively, with 16 bases between them. Germline V gene lookup returns CDR1 SGHNT and CDR2 YYREEE (reference sequence). The CDR3 consists of 15 residues. CDR3: CASSFGGGAENEQFF. The CDR3 region has the DNA TGTGCCAGCAGCTTTGGAGGGGGGGCCGAAAATGAGCAGTTCTTC.

The chain recombines TRBV7-9 with TRBJ2-5, with no clear D. CDR3 length: 16 residues. CDR1 SEHNR and CDR2 FQNEAQ come from the germline V gene (reference sequence). V lost 2 bases and J lost 1, with 14 bases in between. The CDR3 spells CASSLMWRRSQETQYF. In DNA form, the CDR3 reads TGTGCCAGCAGCTTAATGTGGCGGCGCAGCCAAGAGACCCAGTACTTC.

Here the CDR3 reads CASTHRGAHSYNEQFF. The CDR3 DNA reads TGTGCCAGCACCCATCGGGGGGCGCACTCCTACAATGAGCAGTTCTTC. The chain employs TRBV13 and TRBJ2-1, with D maybe TRBD2 (7 bases). Trimming removed 7 bases at V and 0 bases at J, with 16 bases between. The germline V gene encodes CDR1 PRHDT and CDR2 FYEKMQ (reference sequence). This CDR3 is 16 amino acids long.

The V gene is TRBV11-3, the J gene TRBJ1-4; D possibly corresponds to TRBD1 (6 bases). There are 14 residues in the CDR3. Germline assignment: CDR1 SGHNT and CDR2 YENEEA. V lost 6 bases, J lost 5 bases, and 13 bases lay in between. CDR3 in amino acids: CASRGEGTNEKLFF. The CDR3, as DNA: TGTGCCAGCAGGGGGGAGGGGACAAATGAAAAACTGTTTTTT.

The chain links TRBV6-6 to TRBJ1-5, with 9 bases matching TRBD1. The CDR3 consists of 13 residues. V gave up 7 bases and J gave up 4 bases; unmatched junction bases: 2. CDR1 MNHNY and CDR2 SVGAGI come from the germline V gene (reference sequence). Here the CDR3 reads CASKGQGNQPQHF. CDR3 DNA: TGTGCCAGCAAAGGACAGGGGAATCAGCCCCAGCATTTT.

The chain couples TRBV18 to TRBJ2-5; TRBD1 might be the D (5 bases). Germline values: CDR1 KGHSH, CDR2 LQKENI. V lost 0 bases to trimming and J lost 1 base, with 9 bases between them. CDR3 length equals 15 residues. Here the CDR3 DNA reads TGTGCCAGCTCACCACCCCACAGGACCCAAGAGACCCAGTACTTC. Translation: CASSPPHRTQETQYF.

This clone appeared once. Other nucleotide sequences in the sample specify the same CDR3. The V gene is TRBV11-2, the J gene TRBJ1-1; no clear D gene. The CDR3 runs to 13 residues. Trimming shortened V by 2 bases and J by 1 base, and 5 bases separated the two germline ends. Germline-derived CDR1 and CDR2 are SGHAT and FQNNGV. The DNA for the CDR3 is TGTGCCAGCAGCTTAAGAGAGAACACTGAAGCTTTCTTT. Its translation: CASSLRENTEAFF. Together with reference TRBV11-2 and TRBJ1-1, the CDR3 gives the full variable domain: EAGVAQSPRYKIIEKRQSVAFWCNPISGHATLYWYQQILGQGPKLLIQFQNNGVVDDSQLPKDRFSAERLKGVDSTLKIQPAKLEDSAVYLCASSLRENTEAFFGQGTRLTVV.

The chain joins TRBV25-1 to TRBJ2-5; TRBD1 agrees at 8 bases. There are 15 residues in the CDR3. Trimming removed 2 bases from V and 3 bases from J; junction bases left unmatched: 5. Germline V gene data show CDR1 as MGHDK and CDR2 as SYGVNS. CDR3 region: CASSETDRVEETQYF. CDR3 bases: TGTGCCAGCAGTGAAACGGACAGGGTGGAAGAGACCCAGTACTTC.

This rearrangement joins TRBV18 to TRBJ2-6; D gene ambiguous. Germline CDR1 KGHSH, CDR2 LQKENI. CDR3 length: 16 amino acids. Trimming cost V 4 bases and J 1 base, with 11 bases left between them. CDR3 DNA sequence: TGTGCCAGCTCACAACCGGGCGTTTCTGGGGCCAACGTCCTGACTTTC. Translated, it gives CASSQPGVSGANVLTF.

The genes are TRBV2 and TRBJ1-1; D gene ambiguous. V was shortened by 6 bases and J by 1 base, with 6 bases between the two germline ends. The CDR3 is 12 amino acids. Germline V gene lookup returns CDR1 SNHLY and CDR2 FYNNEI. CDR3 sequence reads: CASRTANTEAFF. The CDR3 DNA reads TGTGCCAGCAGAACAGCGAACACTGAAGCTTTCTTT.

This clone was counted once. This chain connects TRBV4-2 to TRBJ2-3, with D perhaps TRBD2 (6 bases). V was cut by 6 bases and J by 1 base, with 14 bases left in between. CDR3 length: 15 residues. CDR1 is LGHNA and CDR2 is YNFKEQ in the germline V gene. CDR3 residues: CASRPRASGTDTQYF. CDR3 coding DNA: TGTGCCAGCAGGCCCCGGGCTAGCGGCACAGATACGCAGTATTTT.

CDR3: CASSEAGKGSTDTQYF. The CDR3 DNA follows: TGTGCCAGCAGTGAAGCGGGCAAAGGCAGCACAGATACGCAGTATTTT. This chain links TRBV2 with TRBJ2-3; D is uncertain. The germline gives CDR1 SNHLY, CDR2 FYNNEI. Trimming cost V 0 bases and J 0 bases, with 10 bases left between them. The CDR3 has 16 amino acids.

There are a few counts of this clone. This sequence joins TRBV10-3 and TRBJ2-3; 14 bases align to TRBD2. Trimming at V came to 6 bases and at J to 6 bases, leaving 8 bases not matched to a gene. CDR3 length equals 16 residues. Germline CDR1 is ENHRY and CDR2 is SYGVKD. CDR3 sequence: CAISQTSGGAWDTQYF. For the CDR3, the DNA is TGTGCCATCAGCCAGACTAGCGGGGGGGCTTGGGATACGCAGTATTTT.

The CDR3 DNA reads as TGTGCCAGCAGGGAAGGGACAGGCGCTAACTATGGCTACACCTTC. Protein sequence: CASREGTGANYGYTF. V is TRBV5-6 and J is TRBJ1-2; 8 bases map to TRBD1. Germline values: CDR1 SGHDT, CDR2 YYEEEE. The V and J ends lost 5 bases and 0 bases, in that order; junction bases with no gene match: 6. The CDR3 is made up of 15 amino acids.

Here the CDR3 reads CASSLAGQAQPQHF. The CDR3 DNA is TGTGCCAGCAGCCTGGCGGGACAGGCTCAGCCCCAGCATTTT. The rearrangement uses TRBV6-5 and TRBJ1-5; 8 bases line up with TRBD1. The trim removed 6 bases at V and 6 bases at J, leaving 7 bases unmatched. Germline CDR1 reads MNHEY; CDR2 reads SVGAGI. CDR3 size: 14 residues.

This chain joins TRBV5-6 and TRBJ2-1, with 10 nucleotides matching TRBD1. There are 17 residues in the CDR3. V shed 1 base, J shed 8 bases, and the junction held 12 bases outside the gene matches. The germline V gene encodes CDR1 SGHDT and CDR2 YYEEEE. The CDR3 protein is CASSLPTGGLLVDEQFF. The CDR3 DNA is TGTGCCAGCAGCTTGCCGACAGGGGGCCTTCTGGTCGATGAGCAGTTCTTC.

The chain links TRBV6-2 or TRBV6-3 to TRBJ1-2; possible D gene TRBD1, 5 bases. Trimming left V 5 bases short and J 2 bases short, with 12 bases between. This CDR3 region has 14 residues. Germline V gene data show CDR1 as MNHEY and CDR2 as SVGEGT. The CDR3 bases are TGTGCCAGCAGTACGGACACCTTAAACTATGGCTACACCTTC. Amino acid sequence: CASSTDTLNYGYTF.

This chain links TRBV20-1 with TRBJ2-7, with D perhaps matching TRBD2 (5 bases). V shed 7 bases and J shed 4 bases, with 11 bases lying between them. Germline CDR1 and CDR2: DFQATT and SNEGSKA (reference sequence). CDR3 length: 11 amino acids. CDR3 protein: CSVRGGYEQYF. CDR3 DNA: TGCAGTGTCAGAGGAGGTTACGAGCAGTACTTC.